This T cell receptor beta chain derives from a study of beta chain features in type 1 diabetes listed by TCRdb under 2018. Notes on the research overall: Mean age, gender distribution, total cell number and subset yield did not differ between patients and healthy donors. A total of around 110,000,000 sorted cells were examined across all samples, and RNA yield correlated strongly with the number of cells per subset. In the study, TCRB repertoires of sorted circulating CD4+ T cell subsets from recently diagnosed type 1 diabetes patients were compared with those of matched healthy donors. Regulatory and stem cell-like memory subsets were obtained from only 8 patients and roughly eight healthy donors, while naive and central memory subsets were obtained from all 30 or so donors.

A single peripheral blood draw of 95 to 150 mL on average was collected from each donor into heparinised tubes. Naive, central memory, regulatory and stem cell-like memory CD4+ T cells were sorted on a BD FACSAria II using a panel including CD45RO, CCR7, CD25, CD127, CD95 and CD27. All sorted populations exceeded 95% purity. PBMCs were isolated immediately by Lymphoprep density gradient centrifugation and stained directly without culture. To minimize batch effects, samples were stained and sorted in pairs, one healthy donor with one patient per experiment. Concerning this clone: What antigen it recognizes has not been identified. One base away there is no much larger clone; base qualities are not given.

From a lookup of the germline V gene, CDR1 and CDR2 are SGDLS and YYNGEE. Including the terminal cysteine and phenylalanine, the CDR3 comprises 16 residues. Only the CDR3 part of the read is kept: 48 bases, read in frame from the first base. V sheds 0 bases and J sheds 3 bases, leaving 15 bases between their ends. All of the isolated RNA was reverse transcribed with the High Capacity cDNA Reverse Transcription Kit, so expressed TCRB transcripts were sequenced. Deep immunoSEQ sequencing was performed on naive, central memory and regulatory T cell samples, with an average of roughly 3.3 million total reads per sample. Sorted cells were lysed in RLT buffer, and RNA was extracted using DNase-treated RNeasy Micro or Mini kits according to cell number. To prevent cross-contamination, each cell subset was processed individually, whereas patient and healthy donor samples were processed jointly. The immunoSEQ multiplex PCR was used to amplify TCRB sequences from cDNA, generating 87-bp fragments that spanned the CDR3 region. Amplicons were sequenced on the Illumina HiSeq platform. The published analysis was carried out like this. PCR bias was computationally corrected using synthetic template baselines, reads within Hamming distance 2 were collapsed, and singletons that could not be merged were discarded. Reads were aligned against IMGT to assign V, D and J genes, CDR3 length and insertions or deletions at six rearrangement sites. Within each subset, clonotype counts were normalized to sorted cell number, after which true diversity and Gini coefficients were computed with the tcR R package. Repertoire sharing was quantified using the overlap coefficient calculated on TCRB nucleotide sequences. Out-of-frame TCRB sequences from naive cells were analyzed to stand in for the pre-selection repertoire. TCRdb obtained this table from immuneACCESS and retained in-frame rearrangements with V and J assigned. These tables miss some clones; where compared with another copy, unresolved V genes account for less than half of the shortfall, and the remainder is unexplained. That table supplies the V and J calls and clone size; D and trimming were determined from the DNA. The sample has some 900,000 clones on record, roughly a sixth of them singletons. The ten largest clones represent 0.02% to 0.03% of the sample.

Study-wide findings and limitations: Fewer insertions and more nucleotide deletions at VDJ recombination sites were observed in patients with type 1 diabetes, implying thymic rearrangement abnormalities. Only small numbers of individuals were included in the HLA sub-analyses, which left unresolved whether HLA type had any influence on TCRB rearrangement. A moderate but significant shortening of TCRB CDR3 length was observed in type 1 diabetes patients in all four CD4+ subsets. PCR may preferentially amplify shorter templates, but because patient and control samples were amplified and corrected together, any resulting skew would affect both groups equally. Naive, central memory and regulatory TCRB repertoires appeared to be more alike among patients than among healthy donors. Because cDNA rather than genomic DNA was sequenced, highly expressing activated cells could have been over-represented, although no difference in activation and CD3 levels was found between groups.

The rearrangement joined TRBV9 to TRBJ1-2; TRBD1 is a possible D gene, resting on 6 matching bases. The TCR comes from a woman aged 18 to 35 in good health. Sequenced sample: naive CD4+ T cells from blood. The cell subset or site tag for this specimen amounts to: true naive CD4+ T cells. CDR3 protein: CASSVGSTGSYYGYTF. The bases are TGTGCCAGCAGCGTAGGGTCGACAGGATCCTACTATGGCTACACCTTC.